The 20 T cell receptor beta chains presented below share a single source sample, sequenced in a study of CD8+ T cells in alopecia areata. cDNA serving as the sequencing template came from extracted, reverse transcribed RNA. Generated by immunoSEQ multiplex PCR, the TCRdb table keeps only in-frame clones and is missing some. The sample lists hundreds of thousands of clones; 50% to 70% were seen once. The material was CD4+ T cells sorted from blood, obtained at week 0. The receptor set was obtained from a human donor with alopecia areata.

The genes are TRBV30 and TRBJ1-1, with 7 bases aligning to TRBD1. The length of the CDR3 is 14 residues. V lost 3 bases, J lost 0 bases, and 4 bases stayed unmatched. Germline values: CDR1 GTSNPN, CDR2 SVGIG (reference sequence). CDR3 region: CAWRGQNMNTEAFF. CDR3 DNA: TGTGCCTGGAGGGGACAGAACATGAACACTGAAGCTTTCTTT.

The rearrangement links TRBV7-8 to TRBJ2-4; D is ambiguous. The CDR3 is made up of 16 amino acids. V was cut by 0 bases and J by 5 bases, with 14 bases left in between. The germline CDR1 and CDR2 sequences are SGHVS and FQNEAQ. CDR3 protein: CASSLAVTGSQNIQYF. As DNA, the CDR3 is TGTGCCAGCAGCTTAGCGGTCACCGGGTCCCAAAACATTCAGTACTTC.

Ten or more counts support this clone. V usage is TRBV29-1 and J usage is TRBJ2-3; D is possibly TRBD1 (5 bases). The CDR3 is 13 residues long. V lost 7 bases, J lost 1 base, and 12 bases lay in between. Germline V gene sequence: CDR1 SQVTM, CDR2 ANQGSEA. The CDR3 region has the DNA TGCAGCGCCTCCGACAGTGGCACAGATACGCAGTATTTT. Translating gives CSASDSGTDTQYF.

J is TRBJ1-2 and V is TRBV2; 8 positions match TRBD1. The length of the CDR3 is 14 residues. Trimming cost V 7 bases and J 7 bases; bases outside gene matches: 11. Per germline, CDR1 SNHLY and CDR2 FYNNEI. The CDR3 spells CASKKGQGETGYTF. For the CDR3, the DNA is TGTGCCAGCAAAAAAGGACAGGGTGAAACTGGCTACACCTTC.

The chain employs TRBV27 and TRBJ1-3; D gene ambiguous. This CDR3 has 13 residues. Germline lookup yields CDR1 MNHEY and CDR2 SMNVEV (reference sequence). V lost 1 base to trimming and J lost 4 bases, with 5 bases between them. The CDR3 sequence: CASSLYSGNTIYF. As DNA, the CDR3 is TGTGCCAGCAGTTTATATTCCGGAAACACCATATATTTT.

This chain connects TRBV7-9 to TRBJ2-5, with unresolved D. From germline, CDR1 is SEHNR and CDR2 FQNEAQ (reference sequence). Trimming left V 1 base short and J 3 bases short, with 6 bases between. CDR3 length: 13 residues. The CDR3 sequence: CASSLGVKETQYF. The CDR3 DNA follows: TGTGCCAGCAGCTTAGGCGTAAAAGAGACCCAGTACTTC.

This clone occurred a few times. This specimen includes other DNA sequences encoding the same CDR3. V is TRBV7-2 and J is TRBJ2-3; 8 bases match TRBD2. The CDR3 has 14 residues. CDR1 and CDR2 from the germline V gene are SGHTA and FQGNSA. J lost 3 bases, V lost 5 bases, and 4 bases had no gene match. The CDR3 DNA follows: TGTGCCAGCAGCCCTGGACTAGCTACAGATACGCAGTATTTT. It is translated as CASSPGLATDTQYF.

The CDR3 loop is CASSLDRLAHEQYF. Here the CDR3 DNA reads TGTGCCAGCAGCTTAGATCGACTAGCCCACGAGCAGTACTTC. V usage is TRBV11-2 and J usage is TRBJ2-7; TRBD2 agrees at 7 bases. Germline CDR1 and CDR2: SGHAT and FQNNGV. The trim removed 0 bases at V and 5 bases at J, leaving 4 bases unmatched. The CDR3 covers 14 residues.

Details on this clone: This sample includes further DNA sequences coding for the same CDR3. This chain connects TRBV30 to TRBJ2-7; D perhaps matches TRBD2 (6 bases). Trimming shortened V by 0 bases and J by 7 bases, and 7 bases separated the two germline ends. The CDR3 covers 11 residues. Germline loops: CDR1 GTSNPN, CDR2 SVGIG (reference sequence). CDR3 amino acids: CAWSVRGEQYF. Here the CDR3 DNA reads TGTGCCTGGAGTGTACGGGGGGAGCAGTACTTC.

The chain uses TRBV29-1 and TRBJ1-1; TRBD1 matches 8 bases. The CDR3 covers 12 residues. The ends lost 5 bases at V and 11 bases at J; junction bases unmatched: 10. CDR1 and CDR2 (germline): SQVTM, ANQGSEA. The CDR3 region has the DNA TGCAGCGTTTCGCCAGGGGGCTATGACGCTTTCTTT. Amino acid sequence: CSVSPGGYDAFF.

The V gene is TRBV5-1, the J gene TRBJ1-2; a weak D match, TRBD1 (5 bases). Trimming shortened V by 0 bases and J by 8 bases, and 14 bases separated the two germline ends. The germline V gene has CDR1 SGHRS and CDR2 YFSETQ. This CDR3 has 14 residues. The CDR3 sequence: CASSLEGEYSGYTF. The CDR3 DNA sequence: TGCGCCAGCAGCTTGGAAGGGGAGTATAGCGGCTACACCTTC.

This clone was observed a few times. The V gene is TRBV4-1, the J gene TRBJ2-1; D might be TRBD2 (6 bases). CDR3 length: 16 residues. Trimming left V 6 bases short and J 2 bases short, with 17 bases between. CDR1 is MGHRA and CDR2 is YSYEKL in the germline V gene. CDR3 nucleotides: TGCGCCAGCAGGCCAAGGGATACGGGAGCCTACAATGAGCAGTTCTTC. Its translation is CASRPRDTGAYNEQFF.

J is TRBJ1-6 and V is TRBV5-1; 7 positions agree with TRBD1. The J segment lost 5 bases and the V segment lost 4 bases, leaving 6 bases of the junction unmatched. Germline CDR1 reads SGHRS; CDR2 reads YFSETQ. The CDR3 has 15 amino acids. The CDR3 region is CASSATGTDNSPLHF. The CDR3 DNA reads as TGCGCCAGCAGCGCTACCGGGACAGATAATTCACCCCTCCACTTT.

The table lists this clone with a count of one. The chain employs TRBV7-2 and TRBJ1-1; possibly TRBD1 for D (5 bases). CDR3 length: 17 amino acids. Trimming took 0 bases from V and 4 from J, leaving 18 bases between them. Looked up from germline, CDR1 is SGHTA and CDR2 is FQGNSA. CDR3 in amino acids: CASSLAILRDGGTEAFF. In DNA, the CDR3 is TGTGCCAGCAGCTTAGCCATACTCCGAGACGGGGGCACTGAAGCTTTCTTT.

This rearrangement joins TRBV5-6 to TRBJ2-7, with D uncertain. The CDR3 totals 14 residues. CDR1 is SGHDT, CDR2 YYEEEE, per germline. Trimming left V 0 bases short and J 0 bases short, with 7 bases between. Written as DNA, the CDR3 is TGTGCCAGCAGCTTGGATCACACCTCCTACGAGCAGTACTTC. Its translation: CASSLDHTSYEQYF.

The chain uses TRBV11-2 and TRBJ2-1; maybe TRBD1 (6 bases). The CDR3 runs to 17 residues. The V end was cut by 4 bases, the J end by 6 bases, with 22 bases between. Germline values: CDR1 SGHAT, CDR2 FQNNGV. CDR3 sequence: CASSYGQSPYLRNEQFF. CDR3 DNA sequence: TGTGCCAGCAGCTATGGACAGTCCCCCTATCTACGCAATGAGCAGTTCTTC. Full variable domain (missing parts from reference TRBV11-2 and TRBJ2-1): EAGVAQSPRYKIIEKRQSVAFWCNPISGHATLYWYQQILGQGPKLLIQFQNNGVVDDSQLPKDRFSAERLKGVDSTLKIQPAKLEDSAVYLCASSYGQSPYLRNEQFFGPGTRLTVL.

This clone was recorded at least ten times. The V gene is TRBV5-5, the J gene TRBJ1-3; 7 bases line up with TRBD1. This CDR3 has 16 residues. Germline trimming cut 3 bases from V and 4 bases from J; bases unmatched to any gene: 10. Germline assignment: CDR1 SGHKS and CDR2 YYEKEE (reference sequence). CDR3 DNA sequence: TGTGCCAGCAGCTACCACGACAGGGCAAGCGGAAACACCATATATTTT. It yields the protein CASSYHDRASGNTIYF.

This chain connects TRBV11-2 to TRBJ1-6, with D tentatively TRBD1 (6 bases). Germline CDR1 is SGHAT and CDR2 is FQNNGV. This CDR3 is 15 amino acids long. V lost 5 bases and J 6 bases, leaving 14 bases between the germline ends. The CDR3, as DNA: TGTGCCAGCAGCGAGTGGACAGTCGCTAATTCACCCCTCCACTTT. This sequence encodes CASSEWTVANSPLHF. Full variable domain (outside the CDR3, taken from reference TRBV11-2 and TRBJ1-6): EAGVAQSPRYKIIEKRQSVAFWCNPISGHATLYWYQQILGQGPKLLIQFQNNGVVDDSQLPKDRFSAERLKGVDSTLKIQPAKLEDSAVYLCASSEWTVANSPLHFGNGTRLTVT.

CDR3 in DNA: TGCAGCGGGGGACAGGGTAGCTACGAGCAGTACTTC. Protein sequence: CSGGQGSYEQYF. The chain has TRBV29-1 and TRBJ2-7; 9 bases map to TRBD1. Looked up from germline, CDR1 is SQVTM and CDR2 is ANQGSEA. The CDR3 totals 12 residues. The ends lost 7 bases at V and 3 bases at J; junction bases unmatched: 4.

The CDR3, as DNA: TGCGCCAGCATTCGGGGGTCGACGACAGTCAACATCGCGAACACCGGGGAGCTGTTTTTT. This translates into CASIRGSTTVNIANTGELFF. V gene TRBV5-1 combines with J gene TRBJ2-2, with TRBD2 as a possible D gene (6 bases). Germline V gene data show CDR1 as SGHRS and CDR2 as YFSETQ. V lost 6 bases to trimming and J lost 0 bases, with 27 bases between them. CDR3 length: 20 residues.